Below, 28 T cell receptor beta chains from the same sample are listed, as sequenced in a study of long-term antiretroviral therapy in people with HIV. Investigators performed immunoSEQ version v3.0 at survey level. Using immunoSEQ multiplex PCR, the repertoire was profiled, and TCRdb retains in-frame clones only, with some absent. This table holds 20,000 to 25,000 clones, approximately 76% found once. The sample in question was unsorted PBMCs, obtained around 1.7 years before starting antiretroviral therapy. The source of these receptors is a middle-aged woman with HIV.

The V call is TRBV27, the J call TRBJ2-3; D ambiguous. CDR3 length: 13 residues. Trimming took off 4 bases at V and 2 bases at J, with 7 bases between the two ends. Per the germline V gene, CDR1 is MNHEY and CDR2 is SMNVEV (reference sequence). CDR3 sequence reads: CASSSVSTDTQYF. In nucleotides, the CDR3 is TGTGCCAGCAGTTCAGTCTCCACAGATACGCAGTATTTT.

The rearrangement joins TRBV5-4 to TRBJ2-7; the match to TRBD2 covers 7 bases. The J segment lost 6 bases and the V segment lost 4 bases, leaving 7 bases of the junction unmatched. Germline values: CDR1 SGHNT, CDR2 YYREEE (reference sequence). This CDR3 is 13 amino acids long. CDR3 coding DNA: TGTGCCAGCAGCAGGACTAGTGTGGGCGAGCAGTACTTC. It is translated as CASSRTSVGEQYF.

V usage is TRBV5-1 and J usage is TRBJ1-2; maybe TRBD1 (6 bases). Between the trimmed V and J ends, which lost 2 bases and 6 bases, there was a span of 11 bases. In germline, CDR1 is SGHRS, CDR2 YFSETQ. This CDR3 has 13 amino acids. In DNA, the CDR3 is TGCGCCAGCAGCTTTACAGGGTGGCATGGCTACACCTTC. It is translated as CASSFTGWHGYTF.

The V gene is TRBV7-9, the J gene TRBJ2-1; no reliable D call. The CDR3 length is 12 residues. CDR1 SEHNR and CDR2 FQNEAQ come from the germline V gene (reference sequence). The germline V and J ends were trimmed by 4 bases and 9 bases, with 10 bases remaining between them. As DNA, the CDR3 is TGTGCCAGCAGCTCAGAGTATTTTGAGCAGTTCTTC. Protein sequence: CASSSEYFEQFF.

This clone was counted between two and nine times. This chain joins TRBV5-4 and TRBJ1-2; D unclear. The germline V and J ends were trimmed by 4 bases and 8 bases, with 21 bases remaining between them. This CDR3 comprises 15 residues. The germline CDR1 and CDR2 sequences are SGHNT and YYREEE (reference sequence). As DNA, the CDR3 is TGTGCCAGCAGCCTGGCGGTGGAGGGCGCGGTAGGCTACACCTTC. Encoded protein: CASSLAVEGAVGYTF.

Comment on this clone: One end of the junction fails to match germline, which may point to a read error. The gene calls are TRBV19 and TRBJ1-5, with TRBD1 matching 7 bases. CDR1 is LNHDA and CDR2 is SQIVND in the germline V gene (reference sequence). This CDR3 region has 15 residues. The CDR3 loop is CASRLGQSYNHPQHF. CDR3 nucleotides: TGTGCCAGTAGACTGGGACAGAGCTATAATCATCCCCAGCATTTT.

This clone was observed a handful of times. This chain connects TRBV19 to TRBJ1-2; TRBD1 is a possible D gene (5 bases). V lost 4 bases and J 5 bases, leaving 11 bases between the germline ends. This CDR3 comprises 13 residues. The V gene's germline CDR1 is LNHDA and CDR2 SQIVND (reference sequence). The CDR3 nucleotides are TGTGCCAGTAGTAAGGGGACCCTATATGGCTACACCTTC. Its protein product is CASSKGTLYGYTF. Combining the CDR3 with reference TRBV19 and TRBJ1-2 gives the whole variable domain DGGITQSPKYLFRKEGQNVTLSCEQNLNHDAMYWYRQDPGQGLRLIYYSQIVNDFQKGDIAEGYSVSREKKESFPLTVTSAQKNPTAFYLCASSKGTLYGYTFGSGTRLTVV.

V is TRBV7-8 and J is TRBJ2-7; tentatively, D is TRBD1 or TRBD2 (6 bases each). CDR1 is SGHVS, CDR2 FQNEAQ, per germline. This CDR3 comprises 16 residues. The V end was cut by 1 base, the J end by 6 bases, with 19 bases between. CDR3: CASSLGGAQGKSEQYF. CDR3 DNA sequence: TGTGCCAGCAGCTTAGGGGGGGCACAGGGTAAAAGCGAGCAGTACTTC.

This rearrangement joins TRBV5-6 to TRBJ1-1; possible D gene TRBD1, 6 bases. Germline V gene data show CDR1 as SGHDT and CDR2 as YYEEEE. V lost 0 bases and J 9 bases, leaving 18 bases between the germline ends. This CDR3 contains 15 residues. Here the CDR3 reads CASSLATNRVRQAFF. For the CDR3, the DNA is TGTGCCAGCAGCTTGGCCACTAACAGGGTCAGGCAAGCTTTCTTT.

This sequence joins TRBV5-6 and TRBJ1-2, with no clear D. The CDR3 runs 13 residues. V was clipped by 5 bases and J by 8 bases, with 16 bases between them. The germline V gene encodes CDR1 SGHDT and CDR2 YYEEEE. The CDR3 reads CASSRAPTGGYTF. CDR3 sequence (DNA): TGTGCCAGCAGTCGAGCCCCGACCGGAGGCTACACCTTC.

This chain connects TRBV2 to TRBJ1-2, with TRBD1 matching over 9 bases. This CDR3 region has 13 residues. CDR1 SNHLY and CDR2 FYNNEI come from the germline V gene. V gave up 6 bases and J gave up 10 bases; unmatched junction bases: 9. CDR3 sequence reads: CASSAQGQGFYTF. CDR3 in DNA: TGTGCCAGCAGCGCCCAGGGACAGGGATTCTACACCTTC.

The chain is built from TRBV30 and TRBJ2-7; D is uncertain. This CDR3 has 14 residues. Germline V gene data show CDR1 as GTSNPN and CDR2 as SVGIG (reference sequence). V dropped 6 bases and J dropped 0 bases, with 15 bases sitting between them. CDR3 amino acids: CACPAGHSSYEQYF. CDR3 sequence (DNA): TGTGCCTGTCCGGCAGGCCATAGCTCCTACGAGCAGTACTTC.

The count of this clone is one. The chain joins TRBV29-1 to TRBJ2-7; 11 nucleotides agree with TRBD1. The germline V gene encodes CDR1 SQVTM and CDR2 ANQGSEA. The CDR3 contains 14 residues. The V and J ends lost 5 bases and 2 bases, in that order; junction bases with no gene match: 5. The CDR3 protein is CSVTGQGAPYEQYF. The CDR3 DNA follows: TGCAGCGTTACTGGACAGGGGGCCCCCTACGAGCAGTACTTC.

The gene calls are TRBV18 and TRBJ2-3; unclear D gene. V lost 2 bases and J lost 2, with 2 bases in between. CDR3 length: 12 amino acids. Germline V lookup: CDR1 KGHSH, CDR2 LQKENI. For the CDR3, the DNA is TGTGCCAGCTCACCAGACACAGATACGCAGTATTTT. This encodes CASSPDTDTQYF.

The rearrangement links TRBV19 to TRBJ2-1; tentative D call: TRBD2 (6 bases). Germline CDR1 and CDR2: LNHDA and SQIVND (reference sequence). Trimming took off 7 bases at V and 4 bases at J, with 26 bases between the two ends. The CDR3 length is 18 residues. The CDR3 is CASNRGGATRSGYNEQFF. The CDR3 DNA sequence: TGTGCCAGTAATCGGGGAGGCGCAACCCGATCGGGATACAATGAGCAGTTCTTC.

The chain carries TRBV5-8 and TRBJ2-6, with D unclear. Germline V gene data show CDR1 as SGHTS and CDR2 as YDEGEE. This CDR3 has 16 amino acids. Trimming pared 7 bases from V and 5 bases from J, leaving 19 bases between. The CDR3 bases are TGTGCCAGCGTGGGGTCCACACAAAGTCGGGCCAACGTCCTGACTTTC. As protein: CASVGSTQSRANVLTF.

This chain uses TRBV6-1 with TRBJ2-3; 9 bases agree with TRBD1. J was trimmed by 1 base and V by 6 bases; bases with no gene match: 5. Germline V gene data show CDR1 as MNHNS and CDR2 as SASEGT. The length of the CDR3 is 15 residues. CDR3 in DNA: TGTGCCAGCAGGCCGGGACAGGGACGCACAGATACGCAGTATTTT. It encodes CASRPGQGRTDTQYF.

This clone was counted only a few times. This chain uses TRBV7-2 with TRBJ1-2; D not resolved. The germline V and J ends were trimmed by 3 bases and 7 bases, with 9 bases remaining between them. This CDR3 region has 12 residues. The V gene's germline CDR1 is SGHTA and CDR2 FQGNSA. Here the CDR3 reads CASSLRGLGYTF. CDR3 bases: TGTGCCAGCAGCTTGAGAGGTCTTGGCTACACCTTC.

This clone appeared a few times. The CDR3 region has the DNA TGTGCCAGCAGTGAAACCGGGACACTAAATCAGCCCCAGCATTTT. It yields the protein CASSETGTLNQPQHF. V and J are TRBV2 and TRBJ1-5; maybe TRBD1 (6 bases). Trimming removed 2 bases from V and 4 bases from J, with 12 bases in between. The CDR3 is 15 residues long. Germline lookup yields CDR1 SNHLY and CDR2 FYNNEI.

The J gene is TRBJ2-2, the V gene TRBV5-4; no reliable D call. The length of the CDR3 is 15 residues. The germline gives CDR1 SGHNT, CDR2 YYREEE (reference sequence). Trimming pared 3 bases from V and 2 bases from J, leaving 11 bases between. As DNA, the CDR3 is TGTGCCAGCAGCTCTGGAACGGTTAACACCGGGGAGCTGTTTTTT. Translating gives CASSSGTVNTGELFF.

The rearrangement links TRBV10-3 to TRBJ2-1; D may be TRBD1 (6 bases). The CDR3 totals 12 residues. V lost 5 bases and J 5 bases, leaving 7 bases between the germline ends. The germline CDR1 and CDR2 sequences are ENHRY and SYGVKD. The CDR3 protein is CAISRTDNEQFF. The CDR3 DNA is TGTGCCATCAGTAGGACAGACAATGAGCAGTTCTTC.

This chain connects TRBV19 to TRBJ1-1, with D unclear. V gave up 6 bases and J gave up 8 bases, with 13 bases separating them. The CDR3 length is 12 residues. Germline V gene data show CDR1 as LNHDA and CDR2 as SQIVND (reference sequence). CDR3 DNA: TGTGCCAGTAGCCCTGGGGAGGTCGAAGCTTTCTTT. It specifies CASSPGEVEAFF.

This chain joins TRBV30 and TRBJ1-6; D remains unclear. This CDR3 is built from 13 residues. Germline V gives CDR1 GTSNPN, CDR2 SVGIG (reference sequence). V lost 5 bases and J lost 0, with 5 bases in between. For the CDR3, the DNA is TGTGCCTGGGATAGCTCCTATAATTCACCCCTCCACTTT. Its translation: CAWDSSYNSPLHF.

This chain connects TRBV6-5 to TRBJ2-1, with D possibly being TRBD2 (5 bases). This CDR3 is 16 amino acids long. Germline loops: CDR1 MNHEY, CDR2 SVGAGI. Trimming cost V 4 bases and J 6 bases, with 19 bases left between them. CDR3: CASSSGRRGRGNEQFF. CDR3 bases: TGTGCCAGCAGTTCCGGAAGGCGAGGGAGAGGCAATGAGCAGTTCTTC.

The V call is TRBV11-3, the J call TRBJ2-5; the D gene is possibly TRBD2 (5 bases). This CDR3 is built from 14 residues. Germline V gene lookup returns CDR1 SGHNT and CDR2 YENEEA. V shed 1 base and J shed 4 bases, with 10 bases lying between them. The CDR3 loop reads CASSLAGERETQYF. The CDR3 nucleotides are TGTGCCAGCAGCTTAGCCGGGGAGCGAGAGACCCAGTACTTC.

This chain joins TRBV9 and TRBJ2-5; D is possibly TRBD2 (6 bases). This CDR3 spans 14 amino acids. Per the germline V gene, CDR1 is SGDLS and CDR2 is YYNGEE. The V end lost 5 bases, the J end lost 4 bases, and 15 bases lay between the germline ends. The CDR3 protein is CASSEDGTLETQYF. DNA for the CDR3: TGTGCCAGCAGTGAGGACGGGACTCTAGAGACCCAGTACTTC.

This chain joins TRBV7-8 and TRBJ2-6, with 9 bases that match TRBD2. The CDR3 runs 18 residues. Looked up from germline, CDR1 is SGHVS and CDR2 is FQNEAQ. Trimming at V came to 5 bases and at J to 0 bases, leaving 8 bases not matched to a gene. CDR3 bases: TGTGCCAGCAGCCCTTTAGCGGGAGTTCACTCTGGGGCCAACGTCCTGACTTTC. This gives the protein CASSPLAGVHSGANVLTF.

This chain links TRBV6-5 with TRBJ2-3, with D hard to call. With 5 bases removed from V and 1 base from J, the gap between germline ends came to 13 bases. This CDR3 spans 15 amino acids. Germline CDR1 reads MNHEY; CDR2 reads SVGAGI. The CDR3 reads CASSTLGPGTDTQYF. CDR3 coding DNA: TGTGCCAGCAGTACGTTAGGACCGGGCACAGATACGCAGTATTTT.